The rows below give T cell receptor beta chains drawn from one sample of a study of patients and donors after allogeneic stem cell transplantation. Via MiXCR, TCRdb re-called the RT-PCR reads, giving one row per CDR3 protein. The repertoire has approximately 220,000 distinct CDR3 sequences, less than 50% of them found once; the top ten carry roughly 11%. The sequencing sample was made of blood, either unsorted or a sorted T cell fraction (not recorded which). These TCRs come from a human donor who was either an allogeneic HSCT recipient or a stem cell or donor lymphocyte infusion donor (not recorded which). It is not recorded whose cells these are; they may come from a transplant donor. The CDR3 runs from the conserved cysteine through the conserved F or W. D genes are given only for firm matches. Not every row has a clone size; where given, it reads once, few, many or a size class.

.	.	TRBV2	TRBJ1-2	CASSGARGRGYGYTF	TGTGCCAGCAGTGGCGCGCGAGGGCGAGGCTATGGCTACACCTTC
.	TRBD1	TRBV20-1	TRBJ2-7	CSALRPGGELSEQYF	TGCAGTGCGCTTCGTCCAGGGGGCGAGTTAAGCGAGCAGTACTTC
.	.	TRBV15	TRBJ1-6	CATSRDSELNSPLHF	TGTGCCACCAGCAGAGATTCTGAACTTAATTCACCCCTCCACTTT
once	.	TRBV3-1	TRBJ1-1	CASSPPTGTEAFF	TGTGCCAGCAGCCCACCCACGGGCACTGAAGCTTTCTTT
.	.	TRBV5-6	TRBJ1-4	CASSFGNEKLFF	TGTGCCAGCAGCTTTGGGAATGAAAAACTGTTTTTT
.	.	TRBV4-3	TRBJ1-5	CASSLAGNSNQPQHF	TGCGCCAGCAGTCTTGCGGGGAATAGCAATCAGCCCCAGCATTTT
.	.	TRBV2	TRBJ1-3	CASSDLLSGNTIYF	TGTGCCAGCAGTGATCTCCTCTCTGGAAACACCATATATTTT
few	TRBD1	TRBV27	TRBJ1-2	CASSFMHSGQNNYGYTF	TGTGCCAGCAGTTTTATGCATTCGGGACAGAATAACTATGGCTACACCTTC
.	.	TRBV9	TRBJ2-3	CASSLRTGTYTDTQYF	TGTGCCAGCAGCCTGCGAACAGGGACATACACAGATACGCAGTATTTT
few	.	TRBV4-1	TRBJ1-1	CASRTIGQENTEAFF	TGCGCCAGCAGGACTATCGGGCAGGAGAACACTGAAGCTTTCTTT
.	TRBD2	TRBV6-5	TRBJ2-5	CASSAAGLAEETQYF	TGTGCCAGCAGTGCGGCGGGACTAGCGGAAGAGACCCAGTACTTC
few	.	TRBV5-1	TRBJ1-1	CASSPRGDYTEAFF	TGCGCCAGCAGCCCGAGAGGGGATTACACTGAAGCTTTCTTT